This entry describes one TCR beta chain. Its antigen target is currently unknown. This may arise from a read error, as a much more abundant clone is one base away. The identical CDR3 is also encoded by other nucleotide sequences in the sample. No patient had received any treatment before thyroid surgery. Using T-cell receptor beta sequencing, the researchers looked back retrospectively at clinical samples from patients, gathered between about 2011 and 2019. This entry belongs to a study of metastatic and nonmetastatic thyroid tumors (dated by TCRdb to 2020 to 2022). About the full investigation: Repertoires from peripheral blood and from tumor or nodule tissue samples of malignant and benign thyroid patients were compared. The study at large found these results: TCR beta diversity was reported as significantly higher in malignant tumors than in benign nodules, in both blood and tumor samples.

Library construction relied on PCR. Instrument used: Illumina HiSeq 4000. The TCR beta-chain CDR3 region of each patient was profiled by high-throughput sequencing. The original pipeline was this. A classifier to discriminate distant-metastatic papillary thyroid cancer patients was built from CDR3 differences across clinicopathological groups. Repertoire diversity was assessed with the Shannon index, and tumor-blood repertoire similarity with the Morisita-Horn index. TCRdb trimmed the raw reads at Q25, called clones with MiXCR and kept productive beta chains. None of the V and J calls come from the authors' own analysis; TCRdb made them. This sample lists about 64,000 clones; 15% to 20% were detected once. Less than 9.5% of the sample lies in the top ten. The sequence came from a male donor with papillary thyroid cancer or a benign thyroid nodule (not recorded which). Some clones in this sample may be carry-over from other donors' samples. Sequencing was performed on blood.

The CDR3 loop reads CASSPRQVYEQFF. The nucleotides read TGTGCCAGCAGCCCCCGACAGGTCTATGAGCAGTTCTTC. The chain uses TRBV7-6 and TRBJ2-1, and perhaps TRBD1 as D gene, on 6 matching bases. As encoded in the germline V gene, CDR1 is SGHVS while CDR2 is FNYEAQ. V is reduced by 5 bases and J by 8 bases, leaving a spacing of 13 bases between them. The CDR3 runs 13 amino acids, cysteine and phenylalanine included. Just the 39-base CDR3 DNA is kept, in frame starting at base 1.